This T cell receptor beta chain was recorded in a study of shared clonotypes between healthy human individuals. Clones were read by immunoSEQ multiplex PCR, and TCRdb kept only the in-frame ones, dropping some. The sample lists 2 million or so clones; around 95% were seen once. Deletions cut 3 bases from V and 5 bases from J, with 17 bases between. The CDR3 is made up of 15 amino acids. Germline V gene data show CDR1 as SGHVS and CDR2 as FQNEAQ. The clonotype originates from a man younger than 35 in good health. The chain couples TRBV7-8 to TRBJ2-7; D is unclear. Sequencing was carried out using naive CD4+ T cells sorted from blood. Subset denoted: CD45RA+ positively selected. CDR3 loop: CASSFYGSSIDEQYF. The CDR3 DNA follows: TGTGCCAGCAGCTTTTACGGGTCGAGTATCGACGAGCAGTACTTC.